This TCR beta chain was profiled in a study of blood T cell dynamics during melanoma immunotherapy. Across the whole study: Metastatic melanoma patients received first-line pembrolizumab or nivolumab plus ipilimumab.

The time point here: week 3, after first cycle of checkpoint inhibitor. Blood was drawn before treatment and at week 3 after checkpoint blockade. Patients with prior systemic cancer treatment, concomitant immunosuppressants, or other active malignancies were excluded. The data were produced by immunoSEQ multiplex PCR, yet TCRdb's version contains in-frame clones alone and is incomplete. The table lists under 9,500 clones, 70% to 90% of them singletons. After removal of 0 bases from V and 11 bases from J, the junction contained 10 bases not matched to a gene. This CDR3 is built from 14 residues. Per the germline V gene, CDR1 is GTSNPN and CDR2 is SVGIG (reference sequence).

The sample here was blood, taken from a patient treated with checkpoint blockade. This TCR came from a human donor with melanoma. The J gene is TRBJ2-5, the V gene TRBV30, with 9 bases lining up with TRBD2. The CDR3 bases are TGTGCCTGGAGTGTACTGAATAGCGGGGGCTATCAGTACTTC. Translation: CAWSVLNSGGYQYF.